The clone carrying this T cell receptor (beta chain) was detected ten times or more. Its antigen remains unidentified. The entry originates in a study of radiotherapy plus CTLA-4 blockade in lung cancer. Study-wide points: Reported findings show early blood T cell clone dynamics, with interferon-beta, best predicted response.

Trimming left V 0 bases short and J 10 bases short, with 10 bases between. Germline V gene data show CDR1 as SGHDN and CDR2 as FVKESK. The CDR3 is made up of 13 amino acids. Here immunoSEQ multiplex PCR was the method, and the copy in TCRdb shows in-frame clones only, minus some. This repertoire shows more than 40,000 clones, around 70% found once; its top ten account for around 25%. The clonotype originates from a human donor with non-small cell lung cancer who had a partial response to radiotherapy plus ipilimumab. The source material was peripheral blood, sampled from a patient treated with radiotherapy plus ipilimumab. The V and J genes are TRBV14 and TRBJ1-5; perhaps TRBD1 as D (6 bases). DNA of the CDR3: TGTGCCAGCAGCCAAGAAAGGGGGACCCCCCAGCATTTT. It encodes CASSQERGTPQHF.